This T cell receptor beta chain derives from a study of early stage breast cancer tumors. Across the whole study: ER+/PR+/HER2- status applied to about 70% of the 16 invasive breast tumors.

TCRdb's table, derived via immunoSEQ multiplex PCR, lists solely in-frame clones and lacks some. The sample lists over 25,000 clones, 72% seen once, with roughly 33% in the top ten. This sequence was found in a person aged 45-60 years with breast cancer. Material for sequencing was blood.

The CDR3 region is CASSGTDNTIYF. The CDR3 coding sequence is TGTGCCAGCAGTGGGACGGATAACACCATATATTTT. The chain has TRBV2 and TRBJ1-3; D ambiguous. Trimming cost V 4 bases and J 7 bases, with 8 bases left between them. This CDR3 has 12 amino acids. Germline values: CDR1 SNHLY, CDR2 FYNNEI.